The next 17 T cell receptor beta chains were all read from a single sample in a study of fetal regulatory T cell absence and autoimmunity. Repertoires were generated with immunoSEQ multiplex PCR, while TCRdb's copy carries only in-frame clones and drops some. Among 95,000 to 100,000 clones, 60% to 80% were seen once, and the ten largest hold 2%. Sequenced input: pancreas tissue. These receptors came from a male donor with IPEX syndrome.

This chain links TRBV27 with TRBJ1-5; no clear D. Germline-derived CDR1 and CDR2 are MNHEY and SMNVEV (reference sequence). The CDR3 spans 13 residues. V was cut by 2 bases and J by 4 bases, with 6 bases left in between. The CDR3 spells CASSLIPNQPQHF. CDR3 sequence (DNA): TGTGCCAGCAGTTTAATCCCTAATCAGCCCCAGCATTTT.

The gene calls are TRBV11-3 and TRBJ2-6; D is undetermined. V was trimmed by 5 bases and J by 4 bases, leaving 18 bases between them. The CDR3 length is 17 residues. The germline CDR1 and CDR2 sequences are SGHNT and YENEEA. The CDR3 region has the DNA TGTGCCAGCAGCCCCTATATGACCCCAGTGGGGGCCAACGTCCTGACTTTC. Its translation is CASSPYMTPVGANVLTF.

Here the CDR3 DNA reads TGTGCCAGCAGCCTAACAGCCTTCGTCGACTATGGCTACACCTTC. Residues: CASSLTAFVDYGYTF. This chain uses TRBV13 with TRBJ1-2; D call uncertain. The CDR3 totals 15 residues. The germline V gene has CDR1 PRHDT and CDR2 FYEKMQ (reference sequence). V was pared by 5 bases and J by 3 bases, with 16 bases between.

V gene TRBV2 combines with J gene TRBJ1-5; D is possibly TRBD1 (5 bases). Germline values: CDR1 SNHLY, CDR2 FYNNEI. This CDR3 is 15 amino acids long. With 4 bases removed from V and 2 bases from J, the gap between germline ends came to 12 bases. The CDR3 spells CASSGGGGGNQPQHF. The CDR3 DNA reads TGTGCCAGCAGTGGGGGCGGGGGGGGCAATCAGCCCCAGCATTTT.

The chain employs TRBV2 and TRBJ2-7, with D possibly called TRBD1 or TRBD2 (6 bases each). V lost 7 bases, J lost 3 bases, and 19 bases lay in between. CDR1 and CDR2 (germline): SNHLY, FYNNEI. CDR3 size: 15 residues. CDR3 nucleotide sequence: TGTGCCAGCACCGGGGGCGCAAAGCCCCTCTACGAGCAGTACTTC. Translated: CASTGGAKPLYEQYF.

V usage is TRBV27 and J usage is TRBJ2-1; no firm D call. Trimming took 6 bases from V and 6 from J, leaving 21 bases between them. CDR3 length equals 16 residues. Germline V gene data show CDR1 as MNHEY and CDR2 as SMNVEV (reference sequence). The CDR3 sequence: CASRFRTGHRRNEQFF. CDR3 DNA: TGTGCCAGCAGATTTAGGACGGGTCACCGGCGCAATGAGCAGTTCTTC.

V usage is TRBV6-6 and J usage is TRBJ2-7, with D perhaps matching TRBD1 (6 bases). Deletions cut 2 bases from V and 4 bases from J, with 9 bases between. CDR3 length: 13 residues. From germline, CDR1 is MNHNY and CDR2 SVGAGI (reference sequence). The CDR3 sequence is CASSYRGFYEQYF. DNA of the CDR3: TGTGCCAGCAGTTACAGGGGGTTTTACGAGCAGTACTTC.

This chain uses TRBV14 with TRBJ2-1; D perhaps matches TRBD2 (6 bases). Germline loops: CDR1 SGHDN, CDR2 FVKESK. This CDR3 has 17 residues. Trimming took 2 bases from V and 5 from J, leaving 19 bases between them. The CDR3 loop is CASSQTPLTSFHNEQFF. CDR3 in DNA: TGTGCCAGCAGCCAAACCCCATTGACTAGTTTCCACAATGAGCAGTTCTTC.

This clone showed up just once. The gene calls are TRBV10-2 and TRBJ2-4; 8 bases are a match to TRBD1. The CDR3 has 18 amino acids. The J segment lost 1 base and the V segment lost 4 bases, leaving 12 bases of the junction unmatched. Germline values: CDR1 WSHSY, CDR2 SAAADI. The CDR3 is CASSGPGTGGWAKNIQYF. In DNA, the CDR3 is TGCGCCAGCAGTGGCCCCGGGACAGGAGGTTGGGCCAAAAACATTCAGTACTTC.

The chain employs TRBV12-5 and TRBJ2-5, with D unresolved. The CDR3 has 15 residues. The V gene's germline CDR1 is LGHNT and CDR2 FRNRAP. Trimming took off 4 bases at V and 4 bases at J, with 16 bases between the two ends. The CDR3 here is CASGSPWIGSETQYF. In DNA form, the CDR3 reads TGTGCTAGTGGTTCCCCCTGGATCGGGTCAGAGACCCAGTACTTC.

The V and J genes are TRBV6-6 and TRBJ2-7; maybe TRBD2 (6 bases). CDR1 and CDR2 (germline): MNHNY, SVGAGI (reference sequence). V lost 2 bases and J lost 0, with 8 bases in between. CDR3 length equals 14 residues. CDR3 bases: TGTGCCAGCAGTTACGCGACTAGCTCCTACGAGCAGTACTTC. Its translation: CASSYATSSYEQYF.

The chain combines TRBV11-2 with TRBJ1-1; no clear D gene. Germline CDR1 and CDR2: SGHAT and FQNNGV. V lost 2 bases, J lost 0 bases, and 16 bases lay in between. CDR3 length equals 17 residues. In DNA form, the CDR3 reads TGTGCCAGCAGCTTAACGGCACCTGAGATTTTGAACACTGAAGCTTTCTTT. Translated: CASSLTAPEILNTEAFF.

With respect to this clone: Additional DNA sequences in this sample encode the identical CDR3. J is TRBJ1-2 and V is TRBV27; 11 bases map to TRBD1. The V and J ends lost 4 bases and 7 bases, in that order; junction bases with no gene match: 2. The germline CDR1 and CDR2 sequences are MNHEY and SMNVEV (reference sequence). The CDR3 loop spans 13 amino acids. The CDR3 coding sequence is TGTGCCAGCAGTTCCGGGACAGGGGGTGGCTACACCTTC. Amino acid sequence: CASSSGTGGGYTF.

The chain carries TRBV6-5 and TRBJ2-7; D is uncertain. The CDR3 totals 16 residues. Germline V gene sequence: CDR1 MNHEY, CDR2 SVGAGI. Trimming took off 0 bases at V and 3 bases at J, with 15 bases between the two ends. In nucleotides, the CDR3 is TGTGCCAGCAGTTACTCGAGAAGGGCCCACTACTACGAGCAGTACTTC. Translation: CASSYSRRAHYYEQYF.

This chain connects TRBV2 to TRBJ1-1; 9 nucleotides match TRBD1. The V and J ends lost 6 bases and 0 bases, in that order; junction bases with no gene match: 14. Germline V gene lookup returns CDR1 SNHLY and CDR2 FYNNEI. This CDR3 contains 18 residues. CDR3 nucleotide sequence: TGTGCCAGCAGGGGGGACAGGGACCCATCTATTATGAACACTGAAGCTTTCTTT. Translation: CASRGDRDPSIMNTEAFF.

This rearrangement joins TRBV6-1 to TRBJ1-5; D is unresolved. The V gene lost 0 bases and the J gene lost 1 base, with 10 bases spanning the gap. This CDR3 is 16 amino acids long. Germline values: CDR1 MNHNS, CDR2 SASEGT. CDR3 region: CASSEAGWLSNQPQHF. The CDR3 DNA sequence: TGTGCCAGCAGTGAAGCGGGCTGGTTGAGCAATCAGCCCCAGCATTTT.

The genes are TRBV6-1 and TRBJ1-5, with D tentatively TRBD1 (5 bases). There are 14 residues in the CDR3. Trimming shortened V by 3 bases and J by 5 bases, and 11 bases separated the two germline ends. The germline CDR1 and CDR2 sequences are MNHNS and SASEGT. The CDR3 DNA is TGTGCCAGCAGTGAGGGACTCCTCGATCAGCCCCAGCATTTT. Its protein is CASSEGLLDQPQHF.